The T cell receptor (beta chain) described here comes from a study of shared clonotypes between healthy human individuals. Study-level findings and limits: Shared across several donors were approximately 5% of the naive CD4 clonotypes.

This clone has a single count. Its antigen remains unidentified. The sample contains more than one DNA sequence encoding this CDR3. The data were produced by immunoSEQ multiplex PCR, yet TCRdb's version contains in-frame clones alone and is incomplete. The sample has around 2.3 million clones; more than 90% are singletons. The CDR3 is made up of 13 amino acids. V lost 3 bases, J lost 4 bases, and 10 bases lay in between. CDR1 and CDR2 (germline): KGHSH, LQKENI. Sequenced sample: naive CD4+ T cells sorted from blood. Subset described: CD45RA+ positively selected. The TCR sequence derives from a man aged 18 to 35 in good health. The rearrangement links TRBV18 to TRBJ2-7; D is perhaps TRBD1 or TRBD2 (6 bases each). The CDR3 DNA is TGTGCCAGCTCACCGACAGGAGGGTACGAGCAGTACTTC. Translation: CASSPTGGYEQYF.